This T cell receptor (beta chain) is drawn from a study of blood T cell repertoires in COVID-19. Study-level information: PBMCs, B-cell-depleted T cells, or T cells provided the cDNA or gDNA that made up the material.

In the original processing: Researchers report that nucleated cell counts were estimated from reference gene primer amplification. The repertoire was sequenced with immunoSEQ multiplex PCR; TCRdb's copy has only in-frame clones and lacks some. D and trimming come from the DNA, and the V and J calls and clone size come from that table. The sample lists about 140,000 clones, 85% to 90% occurring once. Sequencing was performed on peripheral blood. The sequence came from a woman in her forties or fifties with active or convalescent COVID-19.

In nucleotides, the CDR3 is TGTGCCAGCAGCCAAGATCGCGGCGGGGCGGCCTACGAGCAGTACTTC. It encodes CASSQDRGGAAYEQYF. The chain recombines TRBV3-1 (or the pseudogene TRBV3-2) with TRBJ2-7; maybe TRBD2 (6 bases). The length of the CDR3 is 16 residues. Germline V gene data show CDR1 as LGHDT and CDR2 as YNNKEL (reference sequence). The ends were cut back, 0 bases at V and 2 bases at J, with 14 bases in the middle.